This T cell receptor beta chain was found in a study of STAT5B mutations in CD4+ large granular lymphocyte leukemia. Here immunoSEQ multiplex PCR was the method, and the copy in TCRdb shows in-frame clones only, minus some. Here the sample spans around 30,000 clones, more than 65% being singletons. Germline V gives CDR1 MNHEY, CDR2 SVGAGI. This CDR3 is built from 15 residues. The germline V and J ends were trimmed by 0 bases and 3 bases, with 11 bases remaining between them. The clonotype was recovered from a human donor in good health. This sequence joins TRBV6-5 and TRBJ1-2, with no clear D. Sequencing was performed on CD4+ T cells from blood buffy coats. CDR3 DNA sequence: TGTGCCAGCAGTTACTCCTGGCGCGGGGACTATGGCTACACCTTC. Protein: CASSYSWRGDYGYTF.